One sample yielded the 20 T cell receptor beta chains listed below, sequenced in a study of T-cell memory formation after mild COVID-19. TCRdb recomputed calls from the 5' RACE reads with MiXCR, one row per CDR3 protein. Seen here are over 300,000 distinct CDR3 sequences, 20% to 25% observed once, and the top ten hold 21%. Input material: PBMCs or a T cell subset sorted from them (not recorded which). The receptor set was obtained from a man in his late teens or twenties who had mild COVID-19 (a few samples of this study predate the infection). Cell type and time point are not known.

The sample holds a few counts of this clonotype. J is TRBJ1-6 and V is TRBV11-2, with D maybe TRBD1 (5 bases). CDR3 length: 16 residues. The germline CDR1 and CDR2 sequences are SGHAT and FQNNGV. The ends were cut back, 7 bases at V and 9 bases at J, with 22 bases in the middle. The CDR3 DNA is TGTGCCAGCAACCCTGGGAGGGACGTGTGGATTTCACCCCTCCACTTT. Residues: CASNPGRDVWISPLHF. Variable domain in full (rest from reference TRBV11-2 and TRBJ1-6): EAGVAQSPRYKIIEKRQSVAFWCNPISGHATLYWYQQILGQGPKLLIQFQNNGVVDDSQLPKDRFSAERLKGVDSTLKIQPAKLEDSAVYLCASNPGRDVWISPLHFGNGTRLTVT.

The gene calls are TRBV6-2 or TRBV6-3 and TRBJ1-2; TRBD1 matches 8 bases. The CDR3 spans 16 residues. V shed 1 base and J 3 bases; nucleotides not matched to a gene: 7. Germline V gene sequence: CDR1 MNHEY, CDR2 SVGEGT. CDR3 bases: TGTGCCAGCAGTTACTTTGGACAGGGCCACTACTATGGCTACACCTTC. Translated, it gives CASSYFGQGHYYGYTF.

This clonotype was detected only a few times. This chain links TRBV7-9 with TRBJ2-1; D possibly uses TRBD1 or TRBD2 (5 bases each). The CDR3 length is 14 residues. Germline CDR1 SEHNR, CDR2 FQNEAQ (reference sequence). V lost 6 bases to trimming and J lost 4 bases, with 13 bases between them. CDR3 sequence reads: CASRWGTLYNEQFF. For the CDR3, the DNA is TGTGCCAGCAGATGGGGGACCCTTTACAATGAGCAGTTCTTC. The full variable domain, rest sourced from reference TRBV7-9 and TRBJ2-1, is DTGVSQNPRHKITKRGQNVTFRCDPISEHNRLYWYRQTLGQGPEFLTYFQNEAQLEKSRLLSDRFSAERPKGSFSTLEIQRTEQGDSAMYLCASRWGTLYNEQFFGPGTRLTVL.

The gene calls are TRBV4-1 and TRBJ1-5; 8 bases are a match to TRBD1. Germline trimming cut 5 bases from V and 6 bases from J; bases unmatched to any gene: 9. Germline V lookup: CDR1 MGHRA, CDR2 YSYEKL. The CDR3 is 15 amino acids. CDR3 nucleotides: TGCGCCAGCAGCTCCACAGGGGGAATGGGTCAGCCCCAGCATTTT. Its translation is CASSSTGGMGQPQHF.

This chain links TRBV5-1 with TRBJ2-5; a possible D gene is TRBD2 (7 bases). The germline CDR1 and CDR2 sequences are SGHRS and YFSETQ. The CDR3 runs 17 residues. V was shortened by 0 bases and J by 5 bases, with 20 bases between the two germline ends. CDR3: CASSLGRSGGARETQYF. The CDR3 nucleotides read TGCGCCAGCAGCTTGGGTCGGAGTGGGGGGGCCCGTGAGACCCAGTACTTC.

The V gene is TRBV7-9, the J gene TRBJ2-1, with a tentative D call TRBD2 (6 bases). V gave up 5 bases and J gave up 5 bases, with 16 bases separating them. Germline V lookup: CDR1 SEHNR, CDR2 FQNEAQ (reference sequence). The CDR3 is 15 amino acids. Here the CDR3 DNA reads TGTGCCAGCAGCCTTGCCGGGACTGGACACAATGAGCAGTTCTTC. Encoded protein: CASSLAGTGHNEQFF.

The sample holds one count of this clonotype. The chain couples TRBV12-3 or TRBV12-4 to TRBJ1-6; D uncertain. Trimming took 3 bases from V and 6 from J, leaving 15 bases between them. CDR3 length: 16 residues. CDR3 amino acids: CASSLSSSGPNSPLHF. The CDR3, as DNA: TGTGCCAGCAGTTTGTCTTCTTCAGGTCCTAATTCACCCCTCCACTTT.

V gene TRBV15 combines with J gene TRBJ1-5; 10 bases map to TRBD1. Trimming removed 5 bases from V and 6 bases from J; junction bases left unmatched: 4. Germline assignment: CDR1 LNHNV and CDR2 YYDKDF (reference sequence). The CDR3 totals 14 residues. The CDR3: CATSRTGGGQPQHF. DNA of the CDR3: TGTGCCACCAGCCGGACAGGGGGTGGTCAGCCCCAGCATTTT.

The J gene is TRBJ1-5, the V gene TRBV27; D is unresolved. This CDR3 comprises 14 residues. Germline CDR1 MNHEY, CDR2 SMNVEV (reference sequence). Trimming shortened V by 2 bases and J by 1 base, and 6 bases separated the two germline ends. This CDR3 reads CASSLVPSNQPQHF. The CDR3 DNA reads TGTGCCAGCAGTTTAGTACCGAGCAATCAGCCCCAGCATTTT.

The chain has TRBV11-2 and TRBJ2-3; no clear D gene. CDR1 is SGHAT, CDR2 FQNNGV, per germline. The CDR3 length is 16 residues. V was pared by 2 bases and J by 1 base, with 13 bases between. In DNA form, the CDR3 reads TGTGCCAGCAGCTTATTTATAGGGCAGGGCACAGATACGCAGTATTTT. It specifies CASSLFIGQGTDTQYF.

The sample holds many counts of this clonotype. The chain combines TRBV30 with TRBJ2-4; D not certain. V gave up 4 bases and J gave up 0 bases, with 16 bases separating them. Germline values: CDR1 GTSNPN, CDR2 SVGIG (reference sequence). This CDR3 has 16 residues. CDR3 sequence: CAWTPGSYLAKNIQYF. The CDR3 DNA is TGTGCCTGGACCCCCGGGTCCTATCTAGCCAAAAACATTCAGTACTTC.

This clonotype was counted at least ten times. The chain recombines TRBV5-1 with TRBJ2-3, with 7 positions matching TRBD2. With 5 bases clipped from V and 0 bases from J, the junction kept 6 bases outside the gene matches. Germline CDR1 is SGHRS and CDR2 is YFSETQ. CDR3 length: 15 residues. As DNA, the CDR3 is TGCGCCAGCAGGTTACTAGCGTCCAGCACAGATACGCAGTATTTT. It translates to CASRLLASSTDTQYF.

This chain joins TRBV7-9 and TRBJ2-1; 8 bases are a match to TRBD2. The CDR3 runs 16 residues. In germline, CDR1 is SEHNR, CDR2 FQNEAQ (reference sequence). V lost 5 bases to trimming and J lost 2 bases; unmatched junction nucleotides: 8. As DNA, the CDR3 is TGTGCCAGCAGCATGTATGCGGGGGGCACCTACAATGAGCAGTTCTTC. It yields the protein CASSMYAGGTYNEQFF.

This clonotype occurred a few times. V gene TRBV7-6 combines with J gene TRBJ2-3; weak D call: TRBD1 (5 bases). Germline CDR1 reads SGHVS; CDR2 reads FNYEAQ. The V gene lost 1 base and the J gene lost 2 bases, with 10 bases spanning the gap. The CDR3 extends over 15 amino acids. The CDR3 bases are TGTGCCAGCAGCTTAGTCTGGGGCCCCACAGATACGCAGTATTTT. This gives the protein CASSLVWGPTDTQYF.

The chain couples TRBV4-2 to TRBJ2-5; maybe TRBD1 (5 bases). CDR1 LGHNA and CDR2 YNFKEQ come from the germline V gene. The CDR3 runs to 13 residues. V dropped 4 bases and J dropped 4 bases, with 10 bases sitting between them. CDR3 sequence reads: CASSRARGETQYF. DNA for the CDR3: TGTGCCAGCAGCCGAGCAAGGGGAGAGACCCAGTACTTC.

This clonotype occurred many times. The V and J genes are TRBV7-9 and TRBJ1-1; D gene ambiguous. Germline V gene lookup returns CDR1 SEHNR and CDR2 FQNEAQ (reference sequence). The V gene lost 2 bases and the J gene lost 4 bases, with 5 bases spanning the gap. This CDR3 region has 12 residues. The CDR3 region is CASSLQATEAFF. The DNA for the CDR3 is TGTGCCAGCAGCTTACAGGCCACTGAAGCTTTCTTT.

The chain combines TRBV6-7 with TRBJ1-1; possibly TRBD1 for D (5 bases). TRBV6-7 is identified as an open reading frame with a role that is uncertain. Trimming left V 6 bases short and J 1 base short, with 15 bases between. CDR3 length: 15 amino acids. CDR3: CASRRSRQTNTEAFF. CDR3 DNA sequence: TGTGCCAGCAGACGTTCACGACAGACGAACACTGAAGCTTTCTTT.

The J gene is TRBJ2-5, the V gene TRBV7-2; tentative D call: TRBD2 (6 bases). Per the germline V gene, CDR1 is SGHTA and CDR2 is FQGNSA. V was clipped by 8 bases and J by 0 bases, with 10 bases between them. This CDR3 is built from 13 residues. The CDR3: CASERGNQETQYF. The CDR3 DNA reads TGTGCCAGCGAACGGGGGAACCAAGAGACCCAGTACTTC. The whole variable domain, filled in from reference TRBV7-2 and TRBJ2-5, reads GAGVSQSPSNKVTEKGKDVELRCDPISGHTALYWYRQSLGQGLEFLIYFQGNSAPDKSGLPSDRFSAERTGGSVSTLTIQRTQQEDSAVYLCASERGNQETQYFGPGTRLLVL.

This clonotype appeared a few times. The chain couples TRBV5-1 to TRBJ1-1, with 9 bases lining up with TRBD1. V shed 2 bases, J shed 4 bases, and the junction held 3 bases outside the gene matches. The CDR3 runs 14 residues. The germline CDR1 and CDR2 sequences are SGHRS and YFSETQ. CDR3 nucleotide sequence: TGCGCCAGCAGCTTTACAGGGGGCGCCACTGAAGCTTTCTTT. Translation: CASSFTGGATEAFF.

The V gene is TRBV12-3 or TRBV12-4, the J gene TRBJ1-5; D not resolved. V gave up 6 bases and J gave up 5 bases, with 11 bases separating them. The CDR3 sequence is 13 residues long. CDR3 sequence (DNA): TGTGCCAGCAGCCTTGAAGCGCATCAGCCCCAGCATTTT. This encodes CASSLEAHQPQHF.